This entry lists 31 T cell receptor beta chains sequenced from one sample in a study of T cells in Graves' hyperthyroidism and ophthalmopathy. Amplification yielded TCR beta CDR3 regions, with RNA transcripts as the source. The HTBI set primed first-round TCR CDR3 RT-PCR. A single record per CDR3 protein comes from TCRdb applying MiXCR to the multiplex PCR reads. There are around 700,000 distinct CDR3 sequences in the sample; around a third occur only once, and less than 40% lies in the top ten. Sequenced sample: blood. All receptors come from a woman in her 40s with Graves' hyperthyroidism.

As to this clonotype: A much larger clone lies one base from this, so it may be a read error. The genes are TRBV12-3 or TRBV12-4 and TRBJ1-6; perhaps TRBD1 as D (6 bases). There are 16 residues in the CDR3. CDR3 region: CASSLLQGSYHSPLHF. In DNA form, the CDR3 reads TGTGCCAGCAGCTTATTACAGGGCTCCTATCATTCACCCCTCCACTTT.

Of note for this clonotype: At one boundary the junction diverges from the germline segment, which might be a read error. This chain links TRBV7-8 with TRBJ2-2, with D possibly TRBD2 on 6 matching bases. The CDR3 length is 17 residues. Germline V lookup: CDR1 SGHVS, CDR2 FQNEAQ. CDR3: CASSQDFWGVWAGELFF. CDR3 bases: TGCGCCAGCAGCCAAGATTTTTGGGGGGTTTGGGCCGGGGAGCTGTTTTTT.

This clonotype was observed a handful of times. The chain combines TRBV7-9 with TRBJ1-1, with D uncertain. Per the germline V gene, CDR1 is SEHNR and CDR2 is FQNEAQ (reference sequence). The V and J ends lost 2 bases and 4 bases respectively, with 5 bases between them. This CDR3 is 12 amino acids long. CDR3 protein: CASSLFPTEAFF. The CDR3 coding sequence is TGTGCCAGCAGCTTATTCCCCACTGAAGCTTTCTTT. Combining the CDR3 with reference TRBV7-9 and TRBJ1-1 gives the whole variable domain DTGVSQNPRHKITKRGQNVTFRCDPISEHNRLYWYRQTLGQGPEFLTYFQNEAQLEKSRLLSDRFSAERPKGSFSTLEIQRTEQGDSAMYLCASSLFPTEAFFGQGTRLTVV.

This sequence joins TRBV2 and TRBJ2-3; D unresolved. CDR1 SNHLY and CDR2 FYNNEI come from the germline V gene. V shed 6 bases and J shed 5 bases, with 9 bases lying between them. CDR3 length: 12 amino acids. CDR3 coding DNA: TGTGCCAGCAGAGCTGAGAAAGATACGCAGTATTTT. This codes for CASRAEKDTQYF. Full variable domain (missing parts from reference TRBV2 and TRBJ2-3): EPEVTQTPSHQVTQMGQEVILRCVPISNHLYFYWYRQILGQKVEFLVSFYNNEISEKSEIFDDQFSVERPDGSNFTLKIRSTKLEDSAMYFCASRAEKDTQYFGPGTRLTVL.

In the case of this clonotype: The conserved final phenylalanine or tryptophan is absent from the CDR3, which likely points to a read error. The chain links TRBV20-1 to TRBJ1-1; tentative D call: TRBD1 (5 bases). This CDR3 is built from 14 residues. The germline CDR1 and CDR2 sequences are DFQATT and SNEGSKA (reference sequence). The ends were cut back, 3 bases at V and 2 bases at J, with 13 bases in the middle. CDR3 nucleotides: TGCAGTGCTAGCGCCTGGGGGGGTAACACTGAAGCTTTCCTT. This codes for CSASAWGGNTEAFL.

The V gene is TRBV12-3 or TRBV12-4, the J gene TRBJ1-3; D is unresolved. The CDR3 is 10 residues long. The V end was cut by 5 bases, the J end by 10 bases, with 6 bases between. CDR3 sequence: CASSAVTIYF. CDR3 DNA: TGTGCCAGCAGTGCAGTTACCATATATTTT.

As to this clonotype: This may be a read error: a much more frequent sequence differs by one nucleotide. Because the CDR3 is missing its conserved closing phenylalanine or tryptophan, this is likely a read error. The V gene is TRBV19, the J gene TRBJ1-1; D is perhaps TRBD1 (6 bases). The germline V and J ends were trimmed by 9 bases and 4 bases, with 12 bases remaining between them. This CDR3 spans 12 amino acids. CDR1 is LNHDA, CDR2 SQIVND, per germline (reference sequence). CDR3 protein: CASSQGITEAFL. The CDR3 nucleotides read TGTGCCAGCTCACAGGGCATCACTGAAGCTTTCCTT.

This clonotype was observed many times. The gene calls are TRBV2 and TRBJ1-5; D is undetermined. Trimming removed 5 bases from V and 2 bases from J, with 13 bases in between. The CDR3 is 15 residues long. Looked up from germline, CDR1 is SNHLY and CDR2 is FYNNEI. DNA of the CDR3: TGTGCCAGCAGTCGAGGAAATGGGGGCAATCAGCCCCAGCATTTT. It encodes CASSRGNGGNQPQHF.

This clonotype was observed many times. The genes are TRBV10-3 and TRBJ2-6; either TRBD1 or TRBD2 may supply D (5 bases each). CDR1 is ENHRY and CDR2 is SYGVKD in the germline V gene. V lost 7 bases, J lost 0 bases, and 10 bases lay in between. The length of the CDR3 is 15 residues. Here the CDR3 reads CAITQGPSGANVLTF. The DNA of the CDR3 is TGTGCCATCACGCAGGGACCCTCTGGGGCCAACGTCCTGACTTTC.

Comments on this clonotype: A read error may be the cause here, since a much bigger clone is one base away. The V call is TRBV7-2, the J call TRBJ1-4; tentative D call: TRBD1 (5 bases). The CDR3 length is 14 residues. CDR1 and CDR2 from the germline V gene are SGHTA and FQGNSA. For the CDR3, the DNA is TGTGCCAGCAGCTATAGGGGATGGGATGAAGAACTGTTTTTT. Its protein is CASSYRGWDEELFF.

There are many counts of this clonotype. The chain combines TRBV19 with TRBJ2-6; 9 positions agree with TRBD1. The V and J ends lost 3 bases and 0 bases, in that order; junction bases with no gene match: 6. The CDR3 totals 18 residues. The germline V gene encodes CDR1 LNHDA and CDR2 SQIVND (reference sequence). The CDR3 bases are TGTGCCAGTAGTATCAAGGGACAGGGAGGCTCTGGGGCCAACGTCCTGACTTTC. This sequence encodes CASSIKGQGGSGANVLTF.

This clonotype has just a few counts. V usage is TRBV12-3 or TRBV12-4 and J usage is TRBJ1-1, with D uncertain. Trimming removed 6 bases from V and 5 bases from J, with 22 bases in between. The CDR3 is 16 amino acids. CDR3 residues: CASSPDVSTYSTEAFF. The CDR3 DNA reads as TGTGCCAGCAGCCCGGACGTATCCACGTATTCTACTGAAGCTTTCTTT.

In its sample, this clonotype was seen many times. V gene TRBV6-5 combines with J gene TRBJ1-5; D unresolved. This CDR3 contains 14 residues. Germline V gene lookup returns CDR1 MNHEY and CDR2 SVGAGI. The V gene lost 4 bases and the J gene lost 4 bases, with 11 bases spanning the gap. This CDR3 reads CASSSARRNQPQHF. The DNA for the CDR3 is TGTGCCAGCAGTTCCGCACGTCGTAATCAGCCCCAGCATTTT.

This clonotype was observed a few times. The chain combines TRBV6-5 with TRBJ2-5; the D gene could be TRBD1 or TRBD2 (5 bases each). CDR1 is MNHEY and CDR2 is SVGAGI in the germline V gene. The CDR3 loop spans 14 amino acids. V lost 8 bases to trimming and J lost 1 base, with 14 bases between them. The CDR3 reads CASARGPPQETQYF. The DNA for the CDR3 is TGTGCCAGCGCTCGGGGCCCCCCCCAAGAGACCCAGTACTTC.

The chain has TRBV6-5 and TRBJ1-3; 10 nucleotides match TRBD1. The germline CDR1 and CDR2 sequences are MNHEY and SVGAGI. This CDR3 spans 18 amino acids. Losses at the gene ends were 6 bases for V and 2 bases for J; bases not matched to a gene: 13. CDR3: CASSQTRDRGTTGNTIYF. DNA of the CDR3: TGTGCCAGCAGCCAAACCCGGGACAGGGGAACAACTGGAAACACCATATATTTT.

This clonotype occurred a few times. This chain's CDR3 is CASRRVDEGDGGITFF. CDR3 DNA: TGTGCCAGTAGAAGGGTCGACGAAGGGGACGGGGGGATAACTTTCTTT. This chain uses TRBV19 with TRBJ1-1; TRBD1 is a possible D gene (5 bases). Germline values: CDR1 LNHDA, CDR2 SQIVND (reference sequence). This CDR3 has 16 residues. The ends were cut back, 6 bases at V and 12 bases at J, with 29 bases in the middle.

V usage is TRBV6-5 and J usage is TRBJ1-1; D is possibly TRBD1 (5 bases). This CDR3 spans 15 amino acids. V dropped 4 bases and J dropped 4 bases, with 16 bases sitting between them. Germline-derived CDR1 and CDR2 are MNHEY and SVGAGI. CDR3 protein: CASSLGGIETTEAFF. In DNA, the CDR3 is TGTGCCAGCAGTTTGGGGGGGATTGAGACCACTGAAGCTTTCTTT.

The chain uses TRBV4-3 and TRBJ2-6; 10 bases are a match to TRBD2. J gave up 1 base and V 4 bases, and 7 bases lay outside the gene matches. Germline loops: CDR1 LGHNA, CDR2 YSLEER. CDR3 length equals 18 residues. Written as DNA, the CDR3 is TGCGCCAGCAGCCGGCAAACAGCGGGAGGGTCTGGGGCCAACGTCCTGACTTTC. Amino acid sequence: CASSRQTAGGSGANVLTF.

On this clonotype: At one boundary the junction diverges from the germline segment, which might be a read error. The gene calls are TRBV11-2 and TRBJ2-5; tentatively, D is TRBD1 (6 bases). The CDR3 runs 14 residues. Germline V gene sequence: CDR1 SGHAT, CDR2 FQNNGV. DNA for the CDR3: TGCGCCAGCAGCCAACTCAGGGGACAAGAGACCCAGTACTTC. Its translation is CASSQLRGQETQYF. Filled out from reference TRBV11-2 and TRBJ2-5, the complete variable domain reads EAGVAQSPRYKIIEKRQSVAFWCNPISGHATLYWYQQILGQGPKLLIQFQNNGVVDDSQLPKDRFSAERLKGVDSTLKIQPAKLEDSAVYLCASSQLRGQETQYFGPGTRLLVL.

The chain recombines TRBV28 with TRBJ1-6; the match to TRBD1 covers 9 bases. Germline V CDR1 and CDR2: MDHEN, SYDVKM. The CDR3 runs to 15 residues. J was trimmed by 9 bases and V by 2 bases; bases with no gene match: 5. The CDR3: CASSLHGQGFSPLHF. CDR3 nucleotides: TGTGCCAGCAGTTTACACGGACAGGGGTTTTCACCCCTCCACTTT.

This chain connects TRBV2 to TRBJ2-3; TRBD2 agrees at 12 bases. J was trimmed by 0 bases and V by 6 bases; bases with no gene match: 7. The germline CDR1 and CDR2 sequences are SNHLY and FYNNEI. This CDR3 is built from 17 residues. The CDR3 loop reads CASSYGTSGFSTDTQYF. The CDR3 DNA follows: TGTGCCAGCAGCTATGGGACTAGCGGGTTTAGCACAGATACGCAGTATTTT.

This clonotype came up a few times. V is TRBV10-3 and J is TRBJ2-1, with 9 bases identical to TRBD1. With 9 bases clipped from V and 9 bases from J, the junction kept 12 bases outside the gene matches. Per germline, CDR1 ENHRY and CDR2 SYGVKD. This CDR3 spans 14 amino acids. The CDR3 region is CAMGRDREDGEQFF. For the CDR3, the DNA is TGTGCCATGGGCCGGGACAGGGAAGACGGTGAGCAGTTCTTC.

The gene calls are TRBV20-1 and TRBJ2-3, with TRBD2 matching 9 bases. The trim removed 6 bases at V and 4 bases at J, leaving 8 bases unmatched. The CDR3 loop spans 14 amino acids. Germline lookup yields CDR1 DFQATT and CDR2 SNEGSKA (reference sequence). CDR3 DNA sequence: TGCAGTGCACGTAGCGGGAGTGGGTCAGATACGCAGTATTTT. Translating gives CSARSGSGSDTQYF.

This clonotype has more than one count but fewer than ten. The DNA of the CDR3 is TGTGCCATCAGTGAACAGGGAGCGGGGACTGAAGCTTTCTTT. This encodes CAISEQGAGTEAFF. The rearrangement links TRBV10-3 to TRBJ1-1; possible D gene TRBD1, 6 bases. V lost 3 bases, J lost 5 bases, and 13 bases lay in between. This CDR3 contains 14 residues. Germline V CDR1 and CDR2: ENHRY, SYGVKD.

This clonotype was found a few times. V usage is TRBV12-3 or TRBV12-4 and J usage is TRBJ1-5; D is unclear. The CDR3 has 14 residues. V lost 8 bases, J lost 0 bases, and 11 bases lay in between. The chain's CDR3 is CASYQGNSNQPQHF. The CDR3 coding sequence is TGTGCCAGCTATCAAGGGAATAGCAATCAGCCCCAGCATTTT.

The chain carries TRBV9 and TRBJ2-5; a possible D gene is TRBD2 (6 bases). The CDR3 runs 17 residues. The germline gives CDR1 SGDLS, CDR2 YYNGEE. V was shortened by 0 bases and J by 0 bases, with 15 bases between the two germline ends. CDR3 in amino acids: CASSVEGSGDYQETQYF. The CDR3 DNA reads TGTGCCAGCAGCGTAGAGGGTTCCGGGGACTACCAAGAGACCCAGTACTTC.

The rearrangement joins TRBV29-1 to TRBJ1-1; D is uncertain. The V gene's germline CDR1 is SQVTM and CDR2 ANQGSEA. This CDR3 is 13 amino acids long. Trimming took 1 base from V and 7 from J, leaving 13 bases between them. The CDR3: CSVEGDMTSEAFF. The CDR3 DNA reads TGCAGCGTTGAAGGGGATATGACCAGTGAAGCTTTCTTT.

The rearrangement joins TRBV20-1 to TRBJ2-5; the match to TRBD2 covers 13 bases. Germline V gene lookup returns CDR1 DFQATT and CDR2 SNEGSKA (reference sequence). The CDR3 runs 15 residues. The junction had 9 bases not matched to a gene; V was cut back by 6 bases and J by 5 bases. CDR3 sequence: CSAIGLAGDRETQYF. The CDR3, as DNA: TGCAGTGCGATAGGACTAGCGGGAGACCGGGAGACCCAGTACTTC.

There are a few counts of this clonotype. Compared with germline, one end of the junction differs, possibly owing to a read error. The chain is built from TRBV10-3 and TRBJ2-6; D is undetermined. Germline V gives CDR1 ENHRY, CDR2 SYGVKD. CDR3 length: 15 amino acids. The CDR3, as DNA: TGTGCCAGCAGTGCGGACCGCTCTGGGGCCAACGTCCTGACTTTC. Translation gives CASSADRSGANVLTF.

The V gene is TRBV10-3, the J gene TRBJ1-1, with 8 bases aligning to TRBD1. The CDR3 loop spans 13 amino acids. CDR1 and CDR2 (germline): ENHRY, SYGVKD. Trimming removed 10 bases from V and 6 bases from J; junction bases left unmatched: 10. The CDR3 sequence: CASSLDRAAEAFF. In DNA, the CDR3 is TGTGCCAGCTCCCTGGACAGGGCCGCTGAAGCTTTCTTT.

The chain links TRBV7-2 to TRBJ2-2; TRBD2 aligns across 7 bases. Germline CDR1 is SGHTA and CDR2 is FQGNSA. The CDR3 sequence is 14 residues long. Losses at the gene ends were 5 bases for V and 5 bases for J; bases not matched to a gene: 5. DNA for the CDR3: TGTGCCAGCAGCCCGGACGGGGGGACCGGGGAGCTGTTTTTT. As protein: CASSPDGGTGELFF.